This section outlines one T cell receptor (beta chain) sequence together with its context. Its specificity is not known. Amplification used 60 Vbeta primers and 13 Jbeta primers. Generated by immunoSEQ multiplex PCR, the TCRdb table keeps only in-frame clones and is missing some. The sample lists nearly 110,000 clones; approximately 76% were seen once. This sample is drawn from a study of cytomegalovirus exposure and HLA in healthy donors. General study findings and limits: Both high specificity and high sensitivity reportedly marked the classifier's diagnosis of cytomegalovirus status. It was likely that a cluster of highly shared sequence variants was a sequencing artifact. For most TCR beta V segments, an earlier analysis put the productive rate at about 90% or about 30% of the time. Most CMV-associated TCR beta chains were later found to appear HLA-restricted.

V gave up 7 bases and J gave up 1 base; unmatched junction bases: 8. The CDR3 consists of 14 residues. Germline values: CDR1 SQVTM, CDR2 ANQGSEA. Source material: PBMCs. The gene calls are TRBV29-1 and TRBJ2-7, with 9 bases that match TRBD1. The receptor was derived from a man between 18 and 35 years old in good health and CMV-seronegative. The DNA for the CDR3 is TGCAGCGGCGGACTGGGACAGGGATCCTACGAGCAGTACTTC. Protein product: CSGGLGQGSYEQYF.